This T cell receptor (beta chain) was captured by sequencing in a study of shared clonotypes between healthy human individuals. This clone was counted only a few times. Without sorting, samples used 85 million to 95 million PBMCs for genomic DNA. Germline CDR1 reads LGHNA; CDR2 reads YSLEER. The CDR3 has 15 residues. V was clipped by 0 bases and J by 1 base, with 8 bases between them. Sequenced by immunoSEQ multiplex PCR; TCRdb stores in-frame clones only, minus some. The sample lists under 600,000 clones; around three quarters were seen once. The receptor was isolated from a woman aged 40 to 55 in good health. Some clones in this sample may be carry-over from other donors' samples. Source material: PBMCs. The rearrangement uses TRBV4-3 and TRBJ2-3; TRBD1 is a possible D gene (5 bases). The CDR3, as DNA: TGCGCCAGCAGCCAAGATACCAGGGGCACAGATACGCAGTATTTT. It is translated as CASSQDTRGTDTQYF.